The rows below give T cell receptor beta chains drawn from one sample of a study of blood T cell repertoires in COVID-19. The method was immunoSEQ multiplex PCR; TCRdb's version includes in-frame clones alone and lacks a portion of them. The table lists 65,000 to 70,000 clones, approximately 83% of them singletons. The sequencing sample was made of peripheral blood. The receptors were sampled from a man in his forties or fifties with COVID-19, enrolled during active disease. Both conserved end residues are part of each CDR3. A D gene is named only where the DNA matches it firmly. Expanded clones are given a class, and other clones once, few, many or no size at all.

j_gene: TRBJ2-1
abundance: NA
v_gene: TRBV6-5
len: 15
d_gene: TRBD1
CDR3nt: TGTGCCAGCAGAGGGACCGGGACAGGGGTTGATGAGCAGTTCTTC
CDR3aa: CASRGTGTGVDEQFF

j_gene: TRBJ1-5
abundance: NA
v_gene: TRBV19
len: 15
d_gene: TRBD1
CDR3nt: TGTGCCAGCGAGAGGGGGACAGGCGGTGGGACGCCCCAGCATTTT
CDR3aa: CASERGTGGGTPQHF

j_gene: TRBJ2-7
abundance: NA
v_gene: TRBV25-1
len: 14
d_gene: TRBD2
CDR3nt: TGTGCCAGCAGTGAACGGGGGAGGGCCTACGAGCAGTACTTC
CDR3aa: CASSERGRAYEQYF

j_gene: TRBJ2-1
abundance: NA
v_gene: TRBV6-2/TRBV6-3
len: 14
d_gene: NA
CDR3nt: TGTGCCAGCAGCCCGGGACCAGCGGGTAATGAGCAGTTCTTC
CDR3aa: CASSPGPAGNEQFF

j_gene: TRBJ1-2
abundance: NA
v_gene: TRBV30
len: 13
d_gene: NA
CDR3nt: TGTGCCTGGAGTGTACGGGCAGGGAATGGCTACACCTTC
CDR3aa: CAWSVRAGNGYTF

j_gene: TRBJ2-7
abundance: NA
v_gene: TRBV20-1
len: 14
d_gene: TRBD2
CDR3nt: TGCAGTGCTAGTGGGCCTAGCGGGGTCTACGAGCAGTACTTC
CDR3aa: CSASGPSGVYEQYF

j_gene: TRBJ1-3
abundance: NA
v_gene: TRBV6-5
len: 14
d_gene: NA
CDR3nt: TGTGCCAGCAGGGGGGCAGGTTCTGGAAACACCATATATTTT
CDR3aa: CASRGAGSGNTIYF

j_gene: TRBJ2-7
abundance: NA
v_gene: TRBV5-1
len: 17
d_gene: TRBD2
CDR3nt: TGCGCCAGCAGCTTGGATCTGGCGGGGGGGCCATCGAGTGAGCAGTACTTC
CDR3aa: CASSLDLAGGPSSEQYF

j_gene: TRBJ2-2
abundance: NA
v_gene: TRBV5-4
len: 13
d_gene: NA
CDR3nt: TGTGCCAGCAGCGCTGGACAGACCGGGGAGCTGTTTTTT
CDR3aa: CASSAGQTGELFF

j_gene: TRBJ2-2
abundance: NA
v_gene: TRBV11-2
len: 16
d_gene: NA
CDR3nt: TGTGCCAGCAGCCCGACCGGGACACTCACCACCGGGGAGCTGTTTTTT
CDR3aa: CASSPTGTLTTGELFF

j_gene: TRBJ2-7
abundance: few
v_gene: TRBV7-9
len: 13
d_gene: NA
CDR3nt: TGTGCCAGCAGCCTGATCGCAGGGCAGGAGCAGTACTTC
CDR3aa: CASSLIAGQEQYF

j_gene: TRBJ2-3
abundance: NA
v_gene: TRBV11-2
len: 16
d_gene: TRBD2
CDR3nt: TGTGCCAGCAGCCCTCTTGAAGCGGGGCCCACAGATACGCAGTATTTT
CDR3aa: CASSPLEAGPTDTQYF

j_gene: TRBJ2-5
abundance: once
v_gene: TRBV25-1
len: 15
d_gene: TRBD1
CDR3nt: TGTGCCAGCGTGCCAGGAGGACAGGGGTCCTGGACCCAGTACTTC
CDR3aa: CASVPGGQGSWTQYF

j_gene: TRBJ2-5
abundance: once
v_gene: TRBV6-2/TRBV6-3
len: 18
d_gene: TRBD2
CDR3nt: TGTGCCAGCAGTGGCCCCGGACTAGCGGGGGGCACGGGAGAGACCCAGTACTTC
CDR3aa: CASSGPGLAGGTGETQYF

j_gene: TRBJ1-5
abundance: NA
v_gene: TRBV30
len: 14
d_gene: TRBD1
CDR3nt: TGTGCCTGGTCACCGGGACAGGGCAATCAGCCCCAGCATTTT
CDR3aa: CAWSPGQGNQPQHF

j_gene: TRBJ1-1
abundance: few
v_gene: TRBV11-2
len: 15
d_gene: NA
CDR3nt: TGTGCCAGCAGCTTAGACCCCGCGGAGAACACTGAAGCTTTCTTT
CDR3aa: CASSLDPAENTEAFF

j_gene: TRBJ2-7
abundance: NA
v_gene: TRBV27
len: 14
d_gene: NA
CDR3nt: TGTGCCAGCAGTTTATGGCAGGGTAGCTACGAGCAGTACTTC
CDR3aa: CASSLWQGSYEQYF

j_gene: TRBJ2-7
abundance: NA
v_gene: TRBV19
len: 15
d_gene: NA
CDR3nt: TGTGCCAGTAGTATAGGCCCGTCGAGCTCCTACGAGCAGTACTTC
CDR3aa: CASSIGPSSSYEQYF

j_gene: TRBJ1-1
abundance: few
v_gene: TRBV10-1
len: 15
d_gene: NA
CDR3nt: TGCGCCAGCAGTAAACTAAGGCAGGGAATGACTGAAGCTTTCTTT
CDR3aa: CASSKLRQGMTEAFF

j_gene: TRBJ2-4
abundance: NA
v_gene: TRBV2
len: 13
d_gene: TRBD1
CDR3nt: TGTGCCAGCAGAGAAACAGGGACAGGCATTCAGTACTTC
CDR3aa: CASRETGTGIQYF

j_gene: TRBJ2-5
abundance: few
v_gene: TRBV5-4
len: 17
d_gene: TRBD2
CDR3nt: TGTGCCAGCACCATCGGGGGTGGCGGGGGAGTGGGGGAGACCCAGTACTTC
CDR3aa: CASTIGGGGGVGETQYF

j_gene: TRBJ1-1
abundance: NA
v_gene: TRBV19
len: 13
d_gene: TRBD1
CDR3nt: TGTGCCAGTAGTGAGCAGGGGGTAACTGAAGCTTTCTTT
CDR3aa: CASSEQGVTEAFF

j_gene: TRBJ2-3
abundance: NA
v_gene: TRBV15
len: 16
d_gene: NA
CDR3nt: TGTGCCACCAGCAGAGGTCGGAGGGAACCCACAGATACGCAGTATTTT
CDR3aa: CATSRGRREPTDTQYF

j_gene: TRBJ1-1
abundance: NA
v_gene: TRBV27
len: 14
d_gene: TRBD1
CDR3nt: TGTGCCAGCAGTTTCTGGGACAGGAAGACTGAAGCTTTCTTT
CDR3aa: CASSFWDRKTEAFF

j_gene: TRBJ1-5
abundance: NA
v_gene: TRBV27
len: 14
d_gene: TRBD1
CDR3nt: TGTGCCAGCAGCCAAAACGACAGGGTTCAGCCCCAGCATTTT
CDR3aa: CASSQNDRVQPQHF

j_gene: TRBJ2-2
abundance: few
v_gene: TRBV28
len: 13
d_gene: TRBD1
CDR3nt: TGTGCCAGCGGCCAGGGACAGACCGGGGAGCTGTTTTTT
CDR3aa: CASGQGQTGELFF

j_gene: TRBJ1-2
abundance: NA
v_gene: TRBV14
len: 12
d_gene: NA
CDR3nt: TGTGCCAGCAGCCAAGCCCTGGGCCGCCACACCTTC
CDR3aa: CASSQALGRHTF

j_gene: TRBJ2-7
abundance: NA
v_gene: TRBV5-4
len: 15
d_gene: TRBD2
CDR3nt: TGTGCCAGCAGCTTGGATGGCGGGGGGGCATTCGAGCAGTACTTC
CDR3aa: CASSLDGGGAFEQYF

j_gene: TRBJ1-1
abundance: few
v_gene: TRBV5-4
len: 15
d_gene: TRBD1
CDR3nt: TGTGCCAGCAGCACTGACGGGACAGGGAACACTGAAGCTTTCTTT
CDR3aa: CASSTDGTGNTEAFF

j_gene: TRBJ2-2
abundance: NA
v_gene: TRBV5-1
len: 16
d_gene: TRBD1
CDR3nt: TGCGCCAGCAGCTTTGACAGGGGGCTTAACACCGGGGAGCTGTTTTTT
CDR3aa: CASSFDRGLNTGELFF

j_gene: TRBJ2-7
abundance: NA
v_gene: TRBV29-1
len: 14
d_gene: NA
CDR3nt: TGCAGCGTTAGTAGCGGCCTCGATCCCTACGAGCAGTACTTC
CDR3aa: CSVSSGLDPYEQYF

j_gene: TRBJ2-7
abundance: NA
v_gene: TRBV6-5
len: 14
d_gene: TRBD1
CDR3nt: TGTGCCAGCAGTTCCGGGACAGGGGTCCCGCTGCAGTACTTC
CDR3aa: CASSSGTGVPLQYF

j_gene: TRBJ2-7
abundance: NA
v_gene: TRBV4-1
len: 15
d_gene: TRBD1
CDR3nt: TGCGCCAGCAGCTCAATGGGAACAGGGGGCTCTCAGCAGTACTTC
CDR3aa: CASSSMGTGGSQQYF

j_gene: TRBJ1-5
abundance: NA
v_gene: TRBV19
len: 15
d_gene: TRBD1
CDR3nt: TGTGCCAGTGGGGAGACAGGGTTCGGCCTTCAGCCCCAGCATTTT
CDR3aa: CASGETGFGLQPQHF

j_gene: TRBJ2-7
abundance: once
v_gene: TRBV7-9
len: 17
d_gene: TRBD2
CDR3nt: TGTGCCAGCAGCAAGGGACTAGCGGGGGGCCCAAGCGACGAGCAGTACTTC
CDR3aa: CASSKGLAGGPSDEQYF

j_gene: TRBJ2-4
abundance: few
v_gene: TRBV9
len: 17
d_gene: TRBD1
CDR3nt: TGTGCCAGCAGCGTAGTCCGGGACAGGGGTACCAAAAACATTCAGTACTTC
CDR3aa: CASSVVRDRGTKNIQYF

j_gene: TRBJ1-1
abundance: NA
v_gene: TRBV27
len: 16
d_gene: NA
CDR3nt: TGTGCCAGCAGCTCCCCCTCGACTACCGGGGGCACTGAAGCTTTCTTT
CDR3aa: CASSSPSTTGGTEAFF

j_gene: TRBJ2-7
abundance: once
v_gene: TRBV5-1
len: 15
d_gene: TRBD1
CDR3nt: TGCGCCAGCAGCTCGACAGGGGGCGCCTTAGGGGAGCAGTACTTC
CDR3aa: CASSSTGGALGEQYF

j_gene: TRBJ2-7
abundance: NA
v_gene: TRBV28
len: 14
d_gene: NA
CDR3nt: TGTGCCAGCATTAAACAGGGTGGAGCCTACGAGCAGTACTTC
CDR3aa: CASIKQGGAYEQYF

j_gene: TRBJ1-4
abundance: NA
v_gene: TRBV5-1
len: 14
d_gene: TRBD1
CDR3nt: TGCGCCAGCAGCTCTACAGGGGAAGGAGAAAAACTGTTTTTT
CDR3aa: CASSSTGEGEKLFF

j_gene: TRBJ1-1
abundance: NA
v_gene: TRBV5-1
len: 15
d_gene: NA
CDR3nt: TGCGCCAGCAGCTCGATAGCGGGGGGAAACACTGAAGCTTTCTTT
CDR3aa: CASSSIAGGNTEAFF

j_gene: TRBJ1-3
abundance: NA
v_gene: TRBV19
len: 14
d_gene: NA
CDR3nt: TGTGCCAGTAGTCTAAGGGGCTCTGGAAACACCATATATTTT
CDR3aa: CASSLRGSGNTIYF

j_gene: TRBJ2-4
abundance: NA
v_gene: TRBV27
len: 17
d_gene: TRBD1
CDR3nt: TGTGCCAGCAGTAGTGTCCCCCAGGGGGCTGGCAAAAACATTCAGTACTTC
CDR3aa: CASSSVPQGAGKNIQYF

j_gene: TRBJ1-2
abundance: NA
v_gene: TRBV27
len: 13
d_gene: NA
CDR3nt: TGTGCCAGCAGCCCCGAGGGGGTCTATGGCTACACCTTC
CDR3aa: CASSPEGVYGYTF

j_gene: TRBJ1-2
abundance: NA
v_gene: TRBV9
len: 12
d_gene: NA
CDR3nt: TGTGCCAGCAGCCCGGCTAACTATGGCTACACCTTC
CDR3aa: CASSPANYGYTF

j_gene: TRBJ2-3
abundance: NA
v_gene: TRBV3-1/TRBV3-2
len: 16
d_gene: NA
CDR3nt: TGTGCCAGCAGCCTTACAAGCGGGCCACCCACAGATACGCAGTATTTT
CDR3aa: CASSLTSGPPTDTQYF

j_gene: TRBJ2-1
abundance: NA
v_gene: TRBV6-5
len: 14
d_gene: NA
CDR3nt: TGTGCCAGCACCCTAGAAGTCTCCTACAATGAGCAGTTCTTC
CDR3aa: CASTLEVSYNEQFF

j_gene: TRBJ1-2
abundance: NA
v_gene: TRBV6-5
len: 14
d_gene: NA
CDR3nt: TGTGCCAGCAGTCTTCAGACAGGAGGCGGCGGCTACACCTTC
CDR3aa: CASSLQTGGGGYTF

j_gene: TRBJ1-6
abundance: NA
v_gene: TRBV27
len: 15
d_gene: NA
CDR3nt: TGTGCCAGCGGCGTCGAGAAGACTGGCAATTCACCCCTCCACTTT
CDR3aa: CASGVEKTGNSPLHF

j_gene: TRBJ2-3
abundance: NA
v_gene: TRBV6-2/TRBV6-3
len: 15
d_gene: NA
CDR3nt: TGTGCCAGCAGTTATGGGGGGGGGCTCTCAGATACGCAGTATTTT
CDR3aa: CASSYGGGLSDTQYF

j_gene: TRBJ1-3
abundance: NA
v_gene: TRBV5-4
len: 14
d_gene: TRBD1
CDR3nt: TGTGCCAGCAGCTTGGGACAGGGGAGGGACACCATATATTTT
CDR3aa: CASSLGQGRDTIYF

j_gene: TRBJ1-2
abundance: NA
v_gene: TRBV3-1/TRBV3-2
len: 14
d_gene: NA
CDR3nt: TGTGCCAGCAGCCAAGAGCCAGGGGCCTATGGCTACACCTTC
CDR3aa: CASSQEPGAYGYTF

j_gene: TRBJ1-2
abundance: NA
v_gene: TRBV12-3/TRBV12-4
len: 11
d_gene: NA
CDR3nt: TGTGCCAGCATGGGCAGTTATGGCTACACCTTC
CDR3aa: CASMGSYGYTF